This T cell receptor (beta chain) came from a study of blood T cell repertoires in COVID-19. Across the whole study: The United States, Italy and Spain supplied acute and convalescent COVID-19 samples. The analysed material was cDNA or gDNA that came from T cells, B-cell-depleted T cells, or PBMCs.

Participants came from around 25 US areas, aged about 18 to 89 years. Those designated as exposed participants met a COVID-19 case within 2 weeks before study entry. Libraries were prepared by immunoSEQ multiplex PCR; TCRdb keeps only in-frame clonotypes and omits some of them. The sample includes 200,000 to 250,000 clones, over 70% of them seen just once. Losses at the gene ends were 1 base for V and 2 bases for J; bases not matched to a gene: 1. The CDR3 totals 15 residues. CDR1 is MGHDK and CDR2 is SYGVNS in the germline V gene. The gene calls are TRBV25-1 and TRBJ1-4; the match to TRBD1 covers 7 bases. The sequenced sample consisted of PBMCs or T cells enriched from blood (not recorded which). The receptor's source is a woman in her 30s who had been exposed to COVID-19. The CDR3 loop reads CASSELGQTNEKLFF. CDR3 bases: TGTGCCAGCAGTGAATTGGGACAGACTAATGAAAAACTGTTTTTT.